This T cell receptor (beta chain) originates from a study of blood T cells in healthy people across ages. Sample-barcoded 5' priming and a J-beta primer mix drove a second PCR of roughly 7 to 11 cycles. Using its own MiXCR run on the 5' RACE reads, TCRdb lists one record per CDR3 protein. The data hold some 640,000 distinct CDR3 sequences, with approximately 30% observed a single time. CDR1 is SEHNR and CDR2 is FQNEAQ in the germline V gene (reference sequence). Deletions cut 1 base from V and 7 bases from J, with 7 bases between. CDR3 length: 13 residues. Per-sample yields of isolated PBMCs were at least 6.5 million.

The sequenced sample consisted of blood. This receptor was taken from a woman older than 75 in good health. The V gene is TRBV7-9, the J gene TRBJ1-4; D unclear. In DNA form, the CDR3 reads TGTGCCAGCAGCTTAGACCCGAGTGAAAAACTGTTTTTT. This codes for CASSLDPSEKLFF.